These 14 T cell receptor beta chains originate from one sample sequenced in a study of low-dose radiotherapy and immunotherapy resistance in tumors. First-strand cDNA relied on TRAV- and TRBV-specific primers spanning alpha and beta chains. TCR amplification used roughly 18 PCR cycles, a constant-region primer and a V-primer adapter. One entry per CDR3 protein, called by TCRdb with MiXCR from the reads. Found here are about 100,000 distinct CDR3 sequences, about 20% of them singletons; the top ten hold roughly 4.3%. The sample's time point: after trial treatment. Stated treatment: LDRT plus nivolumab, ipilimumab, low-dose cyclophosphamide and aspirin (RACIN trial). The sample was PBMCs, taken after low-dose radiotherapy plus immunotherapy. Receptor source: a male donor with prostate cancer.

The sample holds many counts of this clonotype. The J gene is TRBJ1-1, the V gene TRBV5-6, with 10 nucleotides matching TRBD1. This CDR3 contains 15 residues. Germline V gene sequence: CDR1 SGHDT, CDR2 YYEEEE. The junction had 9 bases not matched to a gene; V was cut back by 7 bases and J by 3 bases. CDR3 in amino acids: CASVRDRGGYTEAFF. CDR3 DNA sequence: TGTGCCAGCGTCCGGGACAGGGGTGGGTACACTGAAGCTTTCTTT. Looking up the rest from reference TRBV5-6 and TRBJ1-1 gives the full variable domain: DAGVTQSPTHLIKTRGQQVTLRCSPKSGHDTVSWYQQALGQGPQFIFQYYEEEERQRGNFPDRFSGHQFPNYSSELNVNALLLGDSALYLCASVRDRGGYTEAFFGQGTRLTVV.

This clonotype was seen at least ten times. The rearrangement joins TRBV20-1 to TRBJ1-6; D remains ambiguous. V was cut by 5 bases and J by 0 bases, with 17 bases left in between. The CDR3 spans 17 residues. Germline CDR1 and CDR2: DFQATT and SNEGSKA (reference sequence). The CDR3 DNA reads as TGCAGTGCTCCCCTCTTCAGCGCTAGCTCCTATAATTCACCCCTCCACTTT. Protein sequence: CSAPLFSASSYNSPLHF.

This rearrangement joins TRBV2 to TRBJ2-7, with D perhaps TRBD2 (5 bases). The CDR3 sequence is 15 residues long. Trimming removed 7 bases at V and 3 bases at J, with 19 bases between. CDR1 and CDR2 (germline): SNHLY, FYNNEI. In DNA, the CDR3 is TGTGCCAGCAATGCCCGAGGGCCCACGTACTACGAGCAGTACTTC. Residues: CASNARGPTYYEQYF.

At least ten counts were recorded for this clonotype. The rearrangement links TRBV12-3 or TRBV12-4 to TRBJ2-5, with D possibly matching TRBD2 (6 bases). The V and J ends lost 6 bases and 5 bases respectively, with 13 bases between them. This CDR3 region has 13 residues. CDR3 residues: CASRGGGRETQYF. The CDR3 DNA reads TGTGCCAGCAGGGGGGGTGGAAGGGAGACCCAGTACTTC.

This clonotype has ten or more counts. V gene TRBV5-1 combines with J gene TRBJ2-1, with D unclear. CDR3 length: 12 amino acids. Trimming removed 0 bases at V and 8 bases at J, with 6 bases between. CDR1 is SGHRS, CDR2 YFSETQ, per germline. The CDR3 sequence: CASSLGDDEQFF. CDR3 coding DNA: TGCGCCAGCAGCTTGGGTGATGATGAGCAGTTCTTC.

Worth noting for this clonotype: This likely traces to a read error, being one base from a far larger clone. This chain connects TRBV6-5 to TRBJ1-1; maybe TRBD1 (5 bases). CDR1 MNHEY and CDR2 SVGAGI come from the germline V gene. Trimming left V 5 bases short and J 6 bases short, with 16 bases between. The CDR3 has 14 residues. In nucleotides, the CDR3 is TGTGCCAGCAGTGAATGGGGGGAGGACTCTGAAGCTTTCTTT. Its protein product is CASSEWGEDSEAFF.

This clonotype has at least ten counts. The chain joins TRBV20-1 to TRBJ2-7; TRBD1 aligns across 7 bases. The germline CDR1 and CDR2 sequences are DFQATT and SNEGSKA (reference sequence). This CDR3 spans 13 amino acids. V lost 4 bases and J lost 3; bases outside the gene matches: 6. The CDR3 sequence is CSANRDSYYEQYF. CDR3 nucleotides: TGCAGTGCTAACCGGGACAGCTACTACGAGCAGTACTTC.

The sample holds many counts of this clonotype. The chain links TRBV19 to TRBJ1-2; 8 bases are shared with TRBD1. Trimming cost V 8 bases and J 3 bases; bases outside gene matches: 8. The CDR3 runs to 14 residues. Per germline, CDR1 LNHDA and CDR2 SQIVND (reference sequence). The CDR3 reads CASGQGRLDYGYTF. The CDR3 DNA is TGTGCCAGTGGACAGGGCCGGCTAGACTATGGCTACACCTTC.

The CDR3 spells CASSIPSTRGETQYF. The CDR3 coding sequence is TGTGCCAGCAGTATCCCCTCGACCAGGGGAGAGACCCAGTACTTC. The genes are TRBV28 and TRBJ2-5; perhaps TRBD1 as D (6 bases). CDR3 size: 15 residues. The ends were cut back, 5 bases at V and 4 bases at J, with 17 bases in the middle. The germline gives CDR1 MDHEN, CDR2 SYDVKM.

CDR3 DNA sequence: TGCGCCAGCAAAGAGGGGACCTCTTACTACGAGCAGTACTTC. Its translation: CASKEGTSYYEQYF. This sequence joins TRBV10-2 and TRBJ2-7; the D call may be TRBD1 or TRBD2 (5 bases each). The CDR3 is 14 residues long. The germline V gene has CDR1 WSHSY and CDR2 SAAADI. Trimming pared 7 bases from V and 3 bases from J, leaving 16 bases between.

This chain connects TRBV3-1 to TRBJ1-2; D gene unclear. The CDR3 runs to 14 residues. CDR1 is LGHDT and CDR2 is YNNKEL in the germline V gene (reference sequence). V was clipped by 2 bases and J by 6 bases, with 13 bases between them. CDR3 sequence: CASSQRTPPDGYTF. Here the CDR3 DNA reads TGTGCCAGCAGCCAACGGACCCCCCCTGATGGCTACACCTTC.

This clonotype was picked up many times. The chain links TRBV10-3 to TRBJ2-2, with 8 bases aligning to TRBD2. The CDR3 is made up of 16 amino acids. From germline, CDR1 is ENHRY and CDR2 SYGVKD. V gave up 0 bases and J gave up 5 bases; unmatched junction bases: 5. The CDR3 DNA sequence: TGTGCCATCAGTGAGTCGACGGGGGGGCCTACCGGGGAGCTGTTTTTT. Translation: CAISESTGGPTGELFF.

The table lists this clonotype with a few counts. V and J are TRBV20-1 and TRBJ2-3; 8 bases line up with TRBD2. V was pared by 8 bases and J by 1 base, with 5 bases of the junction left unmatched. Germline CDR1 is DFQATT and CDR2 is SNEGSKA (reference sequence). This CDR3 region has 13 residues. The CDR3 loop is CSHVSGGTDTQYF. The CDR3 DNA reads TGCAGTCACGTTAGCGGGGGCACAGATACGCAGTATTTT.

This clonotype was counted at least ten times. V is TRBV12-3 or TRBV12-4 and J is TRBJ2-5; TRBD1 aligns across 8 bases. The CDR3 sequence is 13 residues long. J gave up 5 bases and V 4 bases, and 3 bases lay outside the gene matches. The CDR3 coding sequence is TGTGCCAGCAGTTCAGGGGGCATGGAGACCCAGTACTTC. Encoded protein: CASSSGGMETQYF.